The present entry profiles one T cell receptor (beta chain) with its context. Its matching antigen is unknown. Isolated PBMCs totaled at least 6 million in each sample. These data originate in a study of blood T cells in healthy people across ages. Turning to the study itself: Template-switching capture recovered about one barcoded beta molecule per two T cells. Study results and caveats: A greater number of naive CD4+ cells and higher diversity distinguished long-lived donors from aged donors.

Per the germline V gene, CDR1 is SGDLS and CDR2 is YYNGEE. V was trimmed by 7 bases and J by 6 bases, leaving 12 bases between them. The CDR3 spans 12 residues. Sample-barcoded 5' priming and a J-beta primer mix drove a second PCR of about 7 to 11 cycles. TCRdb fed the 5' RACE reads into MiXCR, producing one record per CDR3 protein. Here the sample spans about 400,000 distinct CDR3 sequences, approximately 51% being singletons. Sequencing was done on a sample of blood. The chain employs TRBV9 and TRBJ2-3; unclear D gene. The clonotype was recovered from a man aged 55 to 70 in good health. CDR3: CASCAVGDTQYF. In DNA form, the CDR3 reads TGTGCCAGCTGCGCCGTGGGCGATACGCAGTATTTT.